This T cell receptor (beta chain) was observed in a study of glioma-infiltrating T cells after dendritic cell vaccination. Blood PBMC samples: pre-vaccination, two weeks post third vaccination, and at tumor progression. Germline CDR1 reads SQVTM; CDR2 reads ANQGSEA. Trimming removed 5 bases from V and 8 bases from J, with 25 bases in between. The CDR3 runs to 15 residues. Input was around 1.9 ug genomic DNA, or all available if less. The table came from immunoSEQ multiplex PCR; TCRdb's copy has only in-frame clones and leaves some out. The repertoire holds about 95,000 clones, roughly 84% seen once, with 2.5% to 3.5% in the top ten.

The receptor was isolated from a human donor with glioblastoma. The sample here was blood, taken before dendritic cell vaccination. The chain employs TRBV29-1 and TRBJ2-7; possibly TRBD1 for D (6 bases). In DNA, the CDR3 is TGCAGCGTTAAAAAAGAGGGCAGGGGCCGCCCACAGCAGTACTTC. Its protein is CSVKKEGRGRPQQYF.